The rows below give T cell receptor beta chains drawn from one sample of a study of early T cells in non-severe SARS-CoV-2 infection. TCRdb re-analysed the 5' RACE reads in MiXCR, keeping a single row per CDR3 protein. The table includes 50,000 to 65,000 distinct CDR3 sequences, under 15% detected once. Sequencing used whole blood. These TCRs come from an adult who was a healthcare worker with PCR-confirmed SARS-CoV-2 infection or an uninfected control (not recorded which). The CDR3 runs from the conserved cysteine through the conserved F or W. The order of the fields is CDR3 DNA, CDR3 protein, J gene, clone size, V gene, D gene. D genes are given only for firm matches. Where a row states a size, it is once, few, many or the class of an expanded clone; other rows omit it.

CDR3nt: TGTGCCAGCAAAACGGGGGTCGATCAGCCCCAGCATTTT
CDR3aa: CASKTGVDQPQHF
j_gene: TRBJ1-5
abundance: few
v_gene: TRBV6-5
d_gene: .

CDR3nt: TGTGCTAGCAGCCCGTGGGACACCTCGAACACCGGGGAGCTGTTTTTT
CDR3aa: CASSPWDTSNTGELFF
j_gene: TRBJ2-2
abundance: many
v_gene: TRBV7-7
d_gene: .

CDR3nt: TGTGCCAGCAGCTTAGGGCAGGGGCCCCACAATGAGCAGTTCTTC
CDR3aa: CASSLGQGPHNEQFF
j_gene: TRBJ2-1
abundance: .
v_gene: TRBV7-2
d_gene: .

CDR3nt: TGTGCCAGCACCAAGAGGCGGGGGAACGAAGAGACCCAGTACTTC
CDR3aa: CASTKRRGNEETQYF
j_gene: TRBJ2-5
abundance: .
v_gene: TRBV11-1
d_gene: TRBD2

CDR3nt: TGCGCCAGCAGCCCGGGACAGATCTCCTACGAGCAGTACTTC
CDR3aa: CASSPGQISYEQYF
j_gene: TRBJ2-7
abundance: .
v_gene: TRBV5-1
d_gene: TRBD1

CDR3nt: TGTGCCAGCAGCCACGACAGGGATCGTGAAAACACCATATATTTT
CDR3aa: CASSHDRDRENTIYF
j_gene: TRBJ1-3
abundance: many
v_gene: TRBV7-9
d_gene: TRBD1

CDR3nt: TGTGCCAGCAGCCTCCTGGCAGGGGGCAAGAGGGCTTTCTTT
CDR3aa: CASSLLAGGKRAFF
j_gene: TRBJ1-1
abundance: .
v_gene: TRBV5-5
d_gene: TRBD1

CDR3nt: TGTGCCAGTAGGCAAGCAAGCTCCTACGAGCAGTACTTC
CDR3aa: CASRQASSYEQYF
j_gene: TRBJ2-7
abundance: many
v_gene: TRBV19
d_gene: .

CDR3nt: TGCAGTGCTAGAGTGGGGGAGCGGGGCTACACCTTC
CDR3aa: CSARVGERGYTF
j_gene: TRBJ1-2
abundance: .
v_gene: TRBV20-1
d_gene: .

CDR3nt: TGTGCCAGCAGCTTAGATCTCGTTTCACCCCTCCACTTT
CDR3aa: CASSLDLVSPLHF
j_gene: TRBJ1-6
abundance: many
v_gene: TRBV7-9
d_gene: .

CDR3nt: TGCAGTGCTAGAGATCTGAGCGGGGGAATGGTGGATACGCAGTATTTT
CDR3aa: CSARDLSGGMVDTQYF
j_gene: TRBJ2-3
abundance: .
v_gene: TRBV20-1
d_gene: TRBD2

CDR3nt: TGTGCCAGCAGCAACAAAGGACCGAGCTCTGGAAACACCATATATTTT
CDR3aa: CASSNKGPSSGNTIYF
j_gene: TRBJ1-3
abundance: .
v_gene: TRBV3-1
d_gene: .

CDR3nt: TGTGCCAGCTCTCGGAGGGGCGACAGTGGGAGAGAGACCCAGTACTTC
CDR3aa: CASSRRGDSGRETQYF
j_gene: TRBJ2-5
abundance: few
v_gene: TRBV18
d_gene: .

CDR3nt: TGTGCCAGCAGCCAACTAGCGGGGGGCCTCACAGATACGCAGTATTTT
CDR3aa: CASSQLAGGLTDTQYF
j_gene: TRBJ2-3
abundance: many
v_gene: TRBV7-9
d_gene: TRBD2

CDR3nt: TGTGCCAGCAGTTACAGGGGGCTAGGTTCACCCCTCCACTTT
CDR3aa: CASSYRGLGSPLHF
j_gene: TRBJ1-6
abundance: few
v_gene: TRBV6-5
d_gene: TRBD1

CDR3nt: TGCAGTGCTAGAGATTATGGCGCCCCGGGACCTAAGAACACTGAAGCTTTCTTT
CDR3aa: CSARDYGAPGPKNTEAFF
j_gene: TRBJ1-1
abundance: many
v_gene: TRBV20-1
d_gene: .

CDR3nt: TGCGCCAGCAGCCAAGATCCTGGGGGTGATGGCTACACCTTC
CDR3aa: CASSQDPGGDGYTF
j_gene: TRBJ1-2
abundance: .
v_gene: TRBV4-3
d_gene: .

CDR3nt: TGTGCCAGTAGTATCAGCTTTGGGGGGGAGCAGTACTTC
CDR3aa: CASSISFGGEQYF
j_gene: TRBJ2-7
abundance: few
v_gene: TRBV19
d_gene: .